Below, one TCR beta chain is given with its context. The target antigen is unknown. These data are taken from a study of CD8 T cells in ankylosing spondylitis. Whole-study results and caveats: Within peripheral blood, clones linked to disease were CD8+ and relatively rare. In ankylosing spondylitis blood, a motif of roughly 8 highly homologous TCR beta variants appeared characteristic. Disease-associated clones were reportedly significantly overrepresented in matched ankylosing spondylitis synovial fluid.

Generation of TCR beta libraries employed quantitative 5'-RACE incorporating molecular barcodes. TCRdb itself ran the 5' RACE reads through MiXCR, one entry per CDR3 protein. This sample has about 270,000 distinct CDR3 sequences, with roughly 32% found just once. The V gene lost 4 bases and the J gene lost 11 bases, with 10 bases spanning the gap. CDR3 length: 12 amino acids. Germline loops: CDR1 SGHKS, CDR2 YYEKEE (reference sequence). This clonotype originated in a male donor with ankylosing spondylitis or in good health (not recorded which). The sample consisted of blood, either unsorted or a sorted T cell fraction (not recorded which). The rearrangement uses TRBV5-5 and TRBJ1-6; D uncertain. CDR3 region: CASSRVDPPLHF. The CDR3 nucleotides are TGTGCCAGCAGCAGGGTTGATCCACCCCTCCACTTT.